Detailed here is one T cell receptor beta chain. The data were taken from a study of CD8+CD57+ T cells in acquired aplastic anemia. Study at large: Sorted CD4+ and CD8+ cell DNA averaged around 3 ug.

TCR beta VDJ and CDR3 profiling used genomic DNA as template. TCRdb processed the reads anew with MiXCR; each CDR3 protein has one entry. Among some 120,000 distinct CDR3 sequences listed, 45% to 60% were seen once. Between the trimmed V and J ends, which lost 2 bases and 0 bases, there was a span of 16 bases. The CDR3 is 16 amino acids. CDR1 and CDR2 (germline): DFQATT, SNEGSKA (reference sequence). Sequencing was done on patients that had shown CD8+CD57+ cell expansion by flow cytometry. Patients were therapy-naive when their blood was sampled. Sequencing input: sorted CD4+, CD8+, or CD8+CD57+ T cells (not recorded which) from PBMCs. The receptor was isolated from a human donor with aplastic anemia. The J gene is TRBJ1-2, the V gene TRBV20-1; D gene uncertain. The CDR3 protein is CSARRANEGSNYGYTF. CDR3 coding DNA: TGCAGTGCTAGACGGGCCAACGAAGGATCTAACTATGGCTACACCTTC.